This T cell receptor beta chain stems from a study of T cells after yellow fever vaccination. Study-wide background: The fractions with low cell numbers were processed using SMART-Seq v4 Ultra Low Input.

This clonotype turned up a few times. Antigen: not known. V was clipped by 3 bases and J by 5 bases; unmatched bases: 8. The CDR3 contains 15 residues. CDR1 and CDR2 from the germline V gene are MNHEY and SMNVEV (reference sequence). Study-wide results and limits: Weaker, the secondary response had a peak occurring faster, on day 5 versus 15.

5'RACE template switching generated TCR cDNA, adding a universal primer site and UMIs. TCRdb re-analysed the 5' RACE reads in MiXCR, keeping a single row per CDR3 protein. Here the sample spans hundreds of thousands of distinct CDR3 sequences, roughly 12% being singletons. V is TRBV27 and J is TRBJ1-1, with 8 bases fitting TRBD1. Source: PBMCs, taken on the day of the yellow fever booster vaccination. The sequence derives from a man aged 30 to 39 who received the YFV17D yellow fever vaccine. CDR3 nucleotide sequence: TGTGCCAGCAGTTTGGACAGGGATTTTTCTACTGAAGCTTTCTTT. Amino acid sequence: CASSLDRDFSTEAFF.